This T cell receptor (beta chain) was recorded in a study of blood T cell repertoires in COVID-19. About the study: PBMCs, B-cell-depleted T cells, or T cells were the source of the cDNA or gDNA that made up the material.

This CDR3 region has 16 residues. Trimming shortened V by 10 bases and J by 2 bases, and 24 bases separated the two germline ends. Germline CDR1 and CDR2: SEHNR and FQNEAQ (reference sequence). Categorization into cohorts depended on clinical history that participants reported. Cohort 3 donors were reported recovered after two negative PCRs, clearance, or symptom resolution. The repertoire was sequenced with immunoSEQ multiplex PCR; TCRdb's copy has only in-frame clones and lacks some. The sample yields roughly 330,000 clones, roughly 85% seen once. The chain combines TRBV7-9 with TRBJ2-7; the D gene is possibly TRBD1 (7 bases). What was sequenced was PBMCs or T cells enriched from blood (not recorded which). This clonotype was sampled from a woman aged 30 to 39 who had recovered from COVID-19. CDR3 coding DNA: TGTGCCACCGACCGGGCCCAACAGGGGAGGCCCTACGAGCAGTACTTC. This encodes CATDRAQQGRPYEQYF.